This is a list of T cell receptor beta chains from one sample in a study of chemoradiotherapy in HPV16-positive cancers. Measured with immunoSEQ multiplex PCR; TCRdb has only the in-frame clones, and not every one. The sample contains around 10,000 clones, 71% of which appear only once. This material was acquired from a patient who underwent chemoradiotherapy. The receptor set was obtained from a human donor with HPV-associated anogenital cancer. The CDR3 runs from the conserved cysteine through the conserved F or W. D genes are given only for firm matches. Rows may omit the clone size; those that give it use once, few, many or a size class.

>NA|TRBV27|NA|TRBJ2-2
TGTGCCAGCAGAACCCACACCGGGGAGCTGTTTTTT
CASRTHTGELFF
>NA|TRBV9|few|TRBJ1-6
TGTGCCAGCAGCGTAGCTTCTAGAGCAGGTCCCAATTCACCCCTCCACTTT
CASSVASRAGPNSPLHF
>TRBD1|TRBV7-9|few|TRBJ1-1
TGTGCCGGACAGGGTAGGCGCACTGAAGCTTTCTTT
CAGQGRRTEAFF
>NA|TRBV5-1|NA|TRBJ1-6
TGCGCCAGCAGCCGAACCTTTCGCGACAGCAATTATAATTCACCCCTCCACTTT
CASSRTFRDSNYNSPLHF
>NA|TRBV2|few|TRBJ2-5
TGTGCCAGCAGTGAATTGGACAGCCGAGACCAAGAGACCCAGTACTTC
CASSELDSRDQETQYF
>NA|TRBV10-3|NA|TRBJ1-1
TGTGCCATCTCCCTCGGTGGGGAGAACACTGAAGCTTTCTTT
CAISLGGENTEAFF
>NA|TRBV11-2|NA|TRBJ2-3
TGTGCCAGCAGCGGAATGGGGGGCGCAGATACGCAGTATTTT
CASSGMGGADTQYF
>NA|TRBV27|NA|TRBJ2-5
TGTGCCAGCAGTGCCCGGGGAGGGGGCGCAGAGACCCAGTACTTC
CASSARGGGAETQYF
>NA|TRBV4-1|NA|TRBJ2-1
TGCGCCAGCAGCCCCCTAACTATTGCCGAGCAGTTCTTC
CASSPLTIAEQFF
>TRBD1|TRBV7-2|few|TRBJ1-1
TGTGCCAGCAGCTTAGCGCCCCCCGGGACAGGGGGCCGCAACACTGAAGCTTTCTTT
CASSLAPPGTGGRNTEAFF
>NA|TRBV4-2|NA|TRBJ2-5
TGTGCCAGCAGCCAAGGACCGAGGGAGACCCAGTACTTC
CASSQGPRETQYF
>TRBD1|TRBV2|NA|TRBJ1-2
TGTGCCAGCAGTGTATTCGGGACAGGGAGGGGTGGCTACACCTTC
CASSVFGTGRGGYTF
>TRBD2|TRBV19|NA|TRBJ2-7
TGTGCCAGTAGTACGCGGCGGGGGGCTACGTACGAGCAGTACTTC
CASSTRRGATYEQYF
>NA|TRBV19|NA|TRBJ2-5
TGTGCCAGCAAGGGAGGTGGGACAGAGACCCAGTACTTC
CASKGGGTETQYF
>TRBD1|TRBV7-3|NA|TRBJ2-5
TGTGCCAGCAGTGACCGACAGGGCGAGACCCAGTACTTC
CASSDRQGETQYF
>NA|TRBV2|NA|TRBJ2-4
TGTGCCAGCAGTGACGGGGGAGGTGACATTCAGTACTTC
CASSDGGGDIQYF
>NA|TRBV11-2|NA|TRBJ1-1
TGTGCCAGCAGCTTAGGGAATGATAGATTGAACACTGAAGCTTTCTTT
CASSLGNDRLNTEAFF
>NA|TRBV19|few|TRBJ1-6
TGTGCCAGTAGTATCCTGGGAAATTCACCCCTCCACTTT
CASSILGNSPLHF
>TRBD1|TRBV5-1|NA|TRBJ1-2
TGCGCCAGCAGCTTGACAGGGGAAGCCTACACCTTC
CASSLTGEAYTF
>NA|TRBV5-4|NA|TRBJ2-1
TGTGCCAGCAGCCACGTTGGGTGGGGGGATAATGAGCAGTTCTTC
CASSHVGWGDNEQFF
>TRBD2|TRBV30|NA|TRBJ2-2
TGTGCCTGGAGTGCCCCTAGCGGGGGGCCCACCGGGGAGCTGTTTTTT
CAWSAPSGGPTGELFF
>TRBD2|TRBV5-1|NA|TRBJ2-1
TGCGCCAGCAGCCCTCAGACTAGCGGGGTCAGTGAGCAGTTCTTC
CASSPQTSGVSEQFF
>TRBD1|TRBV4-2|NA|TRBJ1-6
TGTGCCAGCAGCCAAGATAGGGCAGGGGGCCTTAGTTCACCCCTCCACTTT
CASSQDRAGGLSSPLHF